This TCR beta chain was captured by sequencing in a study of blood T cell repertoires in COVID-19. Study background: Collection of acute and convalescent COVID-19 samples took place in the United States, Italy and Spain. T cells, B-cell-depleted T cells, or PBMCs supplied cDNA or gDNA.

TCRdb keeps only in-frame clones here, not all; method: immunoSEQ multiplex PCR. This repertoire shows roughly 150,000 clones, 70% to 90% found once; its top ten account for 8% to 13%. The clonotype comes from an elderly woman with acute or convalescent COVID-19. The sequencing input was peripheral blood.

CDR3 protein: CASSLGTSVNYGYTF. CDR3 coding DNA: TGCGCCAGCAGCTTAGGAACTAGCGTTAACTATGGCTACACCTTC. The chain has TRBV5-1 and TRBJ1-2; D remains ambiguous. This CDR3 region has 15 residues. Germline V gene data show CDR1 as SGHRS and CDR2 as YFSETQ. Deletions cut 2 bases from V and 1 base from J, with 12 bases between.